This T cell receptor (beta chain) was captured by sequencing in a study of CD8 T cells in Susac syndrome. Sequencing of TCR beta was performed on blood CD8+ and CD4+ T cells. The study used treatment-naive patients who had stable or active relapsing-remitting disease as multiple sclerosis controls. The germline gives CDR1 LNHDA, CDR2 SQIVND (reference sequence). The V gene lost 3 bases and the J gene lost 3 bases, with 9 bases spanning the gap. The CDR3 sequence is 14 residues long. Random hexamers were used to reverse transcribe an amount of about 0.45 to 1 ug RNA. It was immunoSEQ multiplex PCR that amplified TCR beta CDR3 across 54 Vbeta and 13 Jbeta. TCRdb redid the calling of the immunoSEQ multiplex PCR reads with MiXCR, one entry per CDR3 protein. Altogether more than 95,000 distinct CDR3 sequences are present, around 94% being singletons, with the ten largest covering 0.093%.

This sequence was found in a human donor with multiple sclerosis. The chain couples TRBV19 to TRBJ1-5, with D perhaps matching TRBD1 (5 bases). What was sequenced was CD4+ T cells from PBMCs. The CDR3 is CASSIPGLNQPQHF. CDR3 coding DNA: TGTGCCAGTAGTATCCCGGGACTCAATCAGCCCCAGCATTTT.